This T cell receptor (beta chain) was sequenced in a study of cytomegalovirus exposure and HLA in healthy donors. PCR employed 60 Vbeta and 13 Jbeta primers. The method was immunoSEQ multiplex PCR; TCRdb's version includes in-frame clones alone and lacks a portion of them. Its table lists roughly 100,000 clones. V dropped 2 bases and J dropped 7; count of bases not matched to a gene: 6. Per germline, CDR1 LNHDA and CDR2 SQIVND (reference sequence). The CDR3 spans 16 residues. V usage is TRBV19 and J usage is TRBJ1-5; the match to TRBD1 covers 12 bases. The sequenced sample was PBMCs. This TCR was recovered from a man between 50 and 59 years old in good health and CMV-seronegative. The CDR3 DNA follows: TGTGCCAGTAGTATATTTGGGACAGGGGGCCGGCAGCCCCAGCATTTT. Translation: CASSIFGTGGRQPQHF.